Detailed here is one T cell receptor beta chain. The CDR3 is made up of 13 amino acids. The V and J ends lost 6 bases and 4 bases respectively, with 10 bases between them. Germline V lookup: CDR1 LNHNV, CDR2 YYDKDF (reference sequence). The data were obtained in a study of shared clonotypes between healthy human individuals. The data were produced by immunoSEQ multiplex PCR, yet TCRdb's version contains in-frame clones alone and is incomplete. This repertoire shows 2 million to 2.5 million clones, approximately 95% found once; its top ten account for approximately 0.13%. The sequenced sample consisted of naive CD4+ T cells sorted from blood. Noted subset: CD45RA+ positively selected. The sequence derives from a man aged 18 to 30 in good health. The chain combines TRBV15 with TRBJ1-3; the D gene is possibly TRBD1 (5 bases). The CDR3 nucleotides are TGTGCCACCAGGAAGCAGGGCGGAAACACCATATATTTT. Encoded protein: CATRKQGGNTIYF.